A selection of T cell receptor beta chains follows, all from one sample in a study of T cell clones after liver transplantation. Clones were sequenced by immunoSEQ multiplex PCR, and TCRdb holds only the in-frame ones, with some missing. The sample yields about 70,000 clones, about four fifths seen once. Sample: CD4+ T cells from blood, taken 12 months after liver transplant. These receptors originate from a human patient who received a liver transplant. Some of these T cells may belong to the graft donor. The CDR3 runs from the conserved cysteine through the conserved F or W. Each record gives: clone size, D gene, V gene, J gene, CDR3 DNA, CDR3 protein. A D gene is named only where the DNA matches it firmly. Rows may omit the clone size; those that give it use once, few, many or a size class.

>few|-|TRBV9|TRBJ2-5
TGTGCCAGCAGCCCACGTGACCAAGAGACCCAGTACTTC
CASSPRDQETQYF
>-|-|TRBV6-4|TRBJ2-2
TGTGCCAGCAGTGAGATTCAGAGCGGGGAGCTGTTTTTT
CASSEIQSGELFF
>few|-|TRBV15|TRBJ1-1
TGTGCCACCAGCAGGGGGTGGCAGTATGAAGCTTTCTTT
CATSRGWQYEAFF
>-|-|TRBV20-1|TRBJ1-5
TGCAGTGCTAGAGGGGGGCAGCCCCAGCATTTT
CSARGGQPQHF
>-|-|TRBV28|TRBJ1-1
TGTGCCAGCAGAATTTCGAACACTGAAGCTTTCTTT
CASRISNTEAFF
>-|TRBD1|TRBV6-7|TRBJ1-4
TGTGCCAGCAAGCCGGTGGACAGGGATAATGAAAAACTGTTTTTT
CASKPVDRDNEKLFF
>once|-|TRBV5-1|TRBJ2-2
TGCGCCAGCGTGATAGCCCAAGGCGGGGAGCTGTTTTTT
CASVIAQGGELFF
>-|TRBD1|TRBV6-5|TRBJ1-2
TGTGCCAGCAGGGTTTCCACAGGGGATGGCTACACCTTC
CASRVSTGDGYTF
>few|-|TRBV7-3|TRBJ2-7
TGTGCCAGCAGCTCCGGGCCCCAGGACGAGCAGTACTTC
CASSSGPQDEQYF
>-|-|TRBV7-8|TRBJ2-5
TGTGCCAGCAGCTTAGGCGGGACAGCTCAAGAGACCCAGTACTTC
CASSLGGTAQETQYF
>-|TRBD1|TRBV29-1|TRBJ1-1
TGCAGCGTAGGTCAGGGGGTCGACACTGAAGCTTTCTTT
CSVGQGVDTEAFF
>few|TRBD1|TRBV28|TRBJ1-2
TGTGCCAGCAGTTTAAGGGACAGGGACCTTTATGGCTACACCTTC
CASSLRDRDLYGYTF
>-|-|TRBV7-2|TRBJ1-2
TGTGCCAGCAGCTTTTGGTCCACTAACTATGGCTACACCTTC
CASSFWSTNYGYTF
>-|-|TRBV9|TRBJ2-2
TGTGCCAGCAGTGGGGGCAGATTGAACACCGGGGAGCTGTTTTTT
CASSGGRLNTGELFF
>-|-|TRBV29-1|TRBJ2-2
TGCAGCGCTGGGACTCCTCCCACCGGGGAGCTGTTTTTT
CSAGTPPTGELFF
>-|-|TRBV29-1|TRBJ2-2
TGCAGCGCTGGACAGCTGAACACCGGGGAGCTGTTTTTT
CSAGQLNTGELFF
>-|-|TRBV5-1|TRBJ1-3
TGCGCCAGCAGCTCCGCAGCATCTGGAAACACCATATATTTT
CASSSAASGNTIYF
>-|TRBD1|TRBV27|TRBJ1-4
TGTGCCAGCACCCGACAGGGGGCCGCAACTAATGAAAAACTGTTTTTT
CASTRQGAATNEKLFF
>-|TRBD1|TRBV5-6|TRBJ2-1
TGTGCCAGCAGCTTAACAGGGGGCCTGGGGGGCAATGAGCAGTTCTTC
CASSLTGGLGGNEQFF
>few|-|TRBV14|TRBJ2-3
TGTGCCAGCAGCCACGACCGACTAGGGGAAGGCACAGATACGCAGTATTTT
CASSHDRLGEGTDTQYF
>-|-|TRBV28|TRBJ2-7
TGTGCCAGCAGTTTAGGCGGTCGCTACGAGCAGTACTTC
CASSLGGRYEQYF
>-|-|TRBV28|TRBJ1-2
TGTGCCAGCAGTTTAGGGAGTGTTGAAGGCTACACCTTC
CASSLGSVEGYTF
>few|-|TRBV28|TRBJ1-2
TGTGCCAGCGCACCCTCGGACACGCGTAGGGGCTACACCTTC
CASAPSDTRRGYTF
>-|-|TRBV18|TRBJ1-4
TGTGCCAGCTCAGTCACCGCCTCGCCTAATGAAAAACTGTTTTTT
CASSVTASPNEKLFF
>few|-|TRBV30|TRBJ1-5
TGTGCCTGGAGTGTACGAGGGTTTCAGCCCCAGCATTTT
CAWSVRGFQPQHF
>-|TRBD1|TRBV18|TRBJ1-2
TGTGCCAGCTCACCGTCACAGGGGGCGGGCTATGGCTACACCTTC
CASSPSQGAGYGYTF
>-|TRBD1|TRBV5-8|TRBJ2-1
TGTGCCAGCAGAAACAACCTCCGGGACAGGCCGACTAATGAGCAGTTCTTC
CASRNNLRDRPTNEQFF
>-|-|TRBV14|TRBJ1-2
TGTGCCAGCAGCCAAGATTTAGCAGATGATGGCTACACCTTC
CASSQDLADDGYTF
>few|-|TRBV5-1|TRBJ1-3
TGCGCCAGCAGCTTGGCCGGGACACCTGGAAACACCATATATTTT
CASSLAGTPGNTIYF
>-|-|TRBV2|TRBJ1-1
TGTGCCAGCAGGGAGGTGGCGGACACTGAAGCTTTCTTT
CASREVADTEAFF
>once|-|TRBV27|TRBJ2-7
TGTGCCAGCAGTTTAACGGGGCTCTACGAGCAGTACTTC
CASSLTGLYEQYF
>once|TRBD2|TRBV14|TRBJ2-5
TGTGCCAGCAGCCTGGGACTAGCGGGAGCAGAGACCCAGTACTTC
CASSLGLAGAETQYF
>-|-|TRBV15|TRBJ2-7
TGTGCCACCAGCAGAGAAAGGGCGGGAAAGCCTTACGAGCAGTACTTC
CATSRERAGKPYEQYF
>few|TRBD2|TRBV5-4|TRBJ2-5
TGTGCCAGCAGCTTTTCTAGCGGGAGCAAAGAGACCCAGTACTTC
CASSFSSGSKETQYF
>-|TRBD1|TRBV28|TRBJ1-2
TGTGCCAGCAGTTTAATGGCGACAGGGGGCCATGGCTACACCTTC
CASSLMATGGHGYTF
>-|TRBD2|TRBV6-6|TRBJ2-7
TGTGCCAGCAGTTCGGCGGGAGGGTACTACGAGCAGTACTTC
CASSSAGGYYEQYF
>-|TRBD2|TRBV10-1|TRBJ2-1
TGCGCCAGCAGTATGAGCGGGGATAATGAGCAGTTCTTC
CASSMSGDNEQFF
>-|-|TRBV27|TRBJ2-6
TGTGCCAGCAGAAGGCTGACCGGAGCCAACGTCCTGACTTTC
CASRRLTGANVLTF
>-|-|TRBV28|TRBJ2-1
TGTGCCAGCAGTTTAAGAGACAGATCCTACAATGAGCAGTTCTTC
CASSLRDRSYNEQFF
>-|-|TRBV19|TRBJ2-7
TGTGCCAGTAGTATGTGGGCTTATAACTCCTACGAGCAGTACTTC
CASSMWAYNSYEQYF
>-|-|TRBV7-3|TRBJ2-1
TGTGCCAGCAGCTTCGGACTCCTCGATGAGCAGTTCTTC
CASSFGLLDEQFF
>-|TRBD1|TRBV19|TRBJ1-1
TGTGCCAGCCAGGGACAGCTGAACACTGAAGCTTTCTTT
CASQGQLNTEAFF
>-|-|TRBV4-1|TRBJ1-3
TGCGCCAGCAGCCTGGCTTACGGGGGGACCGGAAACACCATATATTTT
CASSLAYGGTGNTIYF